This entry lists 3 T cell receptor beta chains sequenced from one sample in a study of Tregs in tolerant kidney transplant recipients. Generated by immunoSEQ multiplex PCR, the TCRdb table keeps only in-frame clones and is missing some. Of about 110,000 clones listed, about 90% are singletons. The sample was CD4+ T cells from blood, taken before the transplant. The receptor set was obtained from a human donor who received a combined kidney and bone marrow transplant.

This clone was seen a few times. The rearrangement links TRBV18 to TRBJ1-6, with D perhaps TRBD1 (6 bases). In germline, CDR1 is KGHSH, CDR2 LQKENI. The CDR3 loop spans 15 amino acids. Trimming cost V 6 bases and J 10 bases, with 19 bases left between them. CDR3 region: CASSAGEGQQSPLHF. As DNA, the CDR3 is TGTGCCAGCTCTGCAGGGGAAGGACAACAATCACCCCTCCACTTT.

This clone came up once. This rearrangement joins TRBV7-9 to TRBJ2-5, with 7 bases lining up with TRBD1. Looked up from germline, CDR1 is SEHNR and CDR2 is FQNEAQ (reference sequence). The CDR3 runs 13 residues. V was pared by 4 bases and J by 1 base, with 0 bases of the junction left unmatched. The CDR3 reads CASSWDSQETQYF. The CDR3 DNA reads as TGTGCCAGCAGCTGGGACAGCCAAGAGACCCAGTACTTC.

DNA for the CDR3: TGTGCCAGCTCGCCCGGGACAGCATACTCTGGAAACACCATATATTTT. Translating it yields CASSPGTAYSGNTIYF. The rearrangement uses TRBV6-6 and TRBJ1-3; TRBD1 matches 7 bases. The germline V gene has CDR1 MNHNY and CDR2 SVGAGI (reference sequence). Germline trimming cut 8 bases from V and 0 bases from J; bases unmatched to any gene: 10. This CDR3 is 16 amino acids long.